This paragraph covers one T cell receptor (beta chain) sequence. Its specificity is unknown. The CDR3 contains 15 residues. Germline V CDR1 and CDR2: MNHEY, SMNVEV (reference sequence). The V segment lost 7 bases and the J segment 5 bases; nucleotides outside the gene matches: 13. The data derive from a study of PD-L1 blockade in urothelial cancer. Whole-study context: Men with urothelial cancer arising in the bladder made up most of the roughly 29 patients. T cell content in blood samples showed a median of about 140,000. Study-wide results and caveats: Survival was better when pretreatment blood TCR clonality fell below the median.

Here immunoSEQ multiplex PCR was the method, and the copy in TCRdb shows in-frame clones only, minus some. The table lists tens of thousands of clones, 81% of them singletons. For each patient, 1 to 8 samples were obtained, pretreatment and on-treatment. The receptor was derived from a man between 65 and 85 years old with urothelial cancer. The sample here was PBMCs, taken around atezolizumab (anti-PD-L1) treatment. The chain has TRBV27 and TRBJ1-2, with 7 bases that match TRBD1. CDR3 residues: CASTGSWGRGYGYTF. The CDR3 coding sequence is TGTGCCAGCACGGGCTCTTGGGGCAGGGGGTATGGCTACACCTTC.